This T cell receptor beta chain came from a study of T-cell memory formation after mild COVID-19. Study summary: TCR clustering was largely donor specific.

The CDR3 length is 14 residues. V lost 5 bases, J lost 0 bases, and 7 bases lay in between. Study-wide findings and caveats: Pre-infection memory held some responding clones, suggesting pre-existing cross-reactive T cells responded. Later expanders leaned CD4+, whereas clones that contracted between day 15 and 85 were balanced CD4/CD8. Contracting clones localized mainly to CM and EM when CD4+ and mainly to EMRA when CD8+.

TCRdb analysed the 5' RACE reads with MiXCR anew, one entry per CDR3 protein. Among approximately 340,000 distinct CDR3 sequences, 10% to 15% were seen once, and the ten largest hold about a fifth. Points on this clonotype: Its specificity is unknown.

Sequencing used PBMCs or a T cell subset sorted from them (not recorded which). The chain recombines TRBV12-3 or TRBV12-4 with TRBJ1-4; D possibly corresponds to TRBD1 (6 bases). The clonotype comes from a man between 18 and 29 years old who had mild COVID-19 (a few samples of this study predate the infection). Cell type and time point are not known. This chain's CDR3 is CASSRTATNEKLFF. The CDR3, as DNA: TGTGCCAGCAGTCGGACAGCAACTAATGAAAAACTGTTTTTT.